Listed here are 14 T cell receptor beta chains from one sample, sequenced in a study of post-analysis software for immune sequencing data. The study, taken as a whole, reports: When patients were compared with controls, a handful of TRBV segments were more frequent, TRBV5-6, TRBV5-1 and TRBV20-1 among them.

These receptors have no identified antigens. Prepared libraries of TCR beta cDNA carried unique molecular identifiers. From the PCR reads, TCRdb called clonotypes with MiXCR, one entry per CDR3 protein. In the table there are around 770,000 distinct CDR3 sequences, about half of which are singletons. Sequencing was performed on blood. All receptors derive from a girl aged 5-17 years with multiple sclerosis.

This clonotype was detected only once. This chain uses TRBV20-1 with TRBJ2-3; no clear D gene. V lost 3 bases and J lost 4, with 11 bases in between. The germline V gene encodes CDR1 DFQATT and CDR2 SNEGSKA (reference sequence). The CDR3 totals 13 residues. The DNA for the CDR3 is TGCAGTGCTAGTTCCATGCGCGCAGATACGCAGTATTTT. It yields the protein CSASSMRADTQYF.

The gene calls are TRBV20-1 and TRBJ2-7; 8 bases are shared with TRBD2. CDR3 length: 16 residues. Trimming removed 5 bases from V and 6 bases from J; junction bases left unmatched: 18. The V gene's germline CDR1 is DFQATT and CDR2 SNEGSKA (reference sequence). This CDR3 reads CSAGPGPDGRATEQYF. The CDR3, as DNA: TGCAGTGCTGGACCCGGTCCTGACGGGAGGGCTACCGAGCAGTACTTC.

This chain connects TRBV6-6 to TRBJ2-1, with TRBD2 matching over 12 bases. The CDR3 sequence is 17 residues long. Germline-derived CDR1 and CDR2 are MNHNY and SVGAGI (reference sequence). V lost 7 bases and J lost 7; bases outside the gene matches: 14. This CDR3 reads CASTSQPGLAGPNEQFF. The CDR3 DNA sequence: TGTGCCAGCACCTCTCAACCAGGACTAGCGGGGCCAAATGAGCAGTTCTTC.

The CDR3 is CAGTVAGGENTEAFF. The CDR3 DNA is TGTGCCGGGACCGTCGCTGGGGGGGAGAACACTGAAGCTTTCTTT. The V call is TRBV2, the J call TRBJ1-1, with D perhaps TRBD1 (5 bases). This CDR3 is 15 amino acids long. Looked up from germline, CDR1 is SNHLY and CDR2 is FYNNEI. V was trimmed by 11 bases and J by 1 base, leaving 20 bases between them.

This chain links TRBV3-1 with TRBJ2-5; no clear D. Germline CDR1 and CDR2: LGHDT and YNNKEL (reference sequence). There are 11 residues in the CDR3. Trimming took 4 bases from V and 5 from J, leaving 5 bases between them. The CDR3 loop is CASSRDETQYF. Here the CDR3 DNA reads TGTGCCAGCAGCCGAGATGAGACCCAGTACTTC.

The gene calls are TRBV29-1 and TRBJ2-7; weak D call: TRBD2 (5 bases). V lost 6 bases, J lost 4 bases, and 7 bases lay in between. CDR3 length: 10 amino acids. The germline V gene encodes CDR1 SQVTM and CDR2 ANQGSEA. The CDR3 region has the DNA TGCAGCGTGGGAGAGTACGAGCAGTACTTC. Encoded protein: CSVGEYEQYF.

Note on this clonotype: At one end, the junction sequence differs from germline, possibly due to a read error. The rearrangement joins TRBV27 to TRBJ2-4; D is tentatively TRBD1 or TRBD2 (5 bases each). The CDR3 length is 13 residues. From germline, CDR1 is MNHEY and CDR2 SMNVEV (reference sequence). The CDR3 DNA reads as TGTGCCAGCAATTTAGGGACGAGAAACATTCAGTACTTC. This codes for CASNLGTRNIQYF.

The sample holds a few counts of this clonotype. CDR3 loop: CASSRGAAPYEQYF. CDR3 nucleotides: TGTGCCAGCAGTAGAGGGGCGGCCCCCTACGAGCAGTACTTC. The V call is TRBV6-6, the J call TRBJ2-7; D tentatively fits TRBD1 or TRBD2 (5 bases each). In germline, CDR1 is MNHNY, CDR2 SVGAGI (reference sequence). CDR3 length equals 14 residues. Trimming shortened V by 5 bases and J by 2 bases, and 13 bases separated the two germline ends.

This clonotype was found a few times. This chain uses TRBV5-1 with TRBJ2-1; D perhaps matches TRBD2 (5 bases). Germline V lookup: CDR1 SGHRS, CDR2 YFSETQ. CDR3 length: 12 amino acids. Trimming removed 3 bases at V and 7 bases at J, with 8 bases between. CDR3 in amino acids: CASSSQRNEQFF. The CDR3 DNA reads TGCGCCAGCAGCTCACAGCGGAATGAGCAGTTCTTC.

The V and J genes are TRBV7-2 and TRBJ1-2, with D maybe TRBD1 (6 bases). With 5 bases removed from V and 2 bases from J, the gap between germline ends came to 18 bases. Germline-derived CDR1 and CDR2 are SGHTA and FQGNSA. The CDR3 extends over 16 amino acids. CDR3 protein: CASSGGGWAANYGYTF. The CDR3 DNA is TGTGCCAGCAGCGGAGGGGGGTGGGCGGCGAACTATGGCTACACCTTC.

J is TRBJ2-7 and V is TRBV9; no reliable D call. Germline lookup yields CDR1 SGDLS and CDR2 YYNGEE. The CDR3 consists of 15 residues. Trimming took off 1 base at V and 7 bases at J, with 18 bases between the two ends. CDR3 in amino acids: CASSVTPTFDNEQYF. CDR3 in DNA: TGTGCCAGCAGCGTAACCCCCACTTTCGACAATGAGCAGTACTTC.

This clonotype was detected a few times. This chain links TRBV21-1 with TRBJ2-1; the D segment call TRBD2 is taken from the table without a DNA check. TRBV21-1 is annotated as a pseudogene. The CDR3 covers 16 residues. CDR3 sequence: CASGSEMAGGPNEQFF. CDR3 DNA: TGTGCCAGCGGGAGTGAAATGGCGGGAGGGCCCAATGAGCAGTTCTTC.

This clonotype was picked up one time. An end of the junction differs from the germline gene, which may be a read error. The chain combines TRBV6-6 with TRBJ2-7; D call uncertain. CDR3 length equals 12 residues. The germline V gene has CDR1 MNHNY and CDR2 SVGAGI (reference sequence). This CDR3 is CASSSDGYGQYF. CDR3 coding DNA: TGTGCCAGCAGTTCCGACGGGTACGGGCAGTACTTC.

The chain recombines TRBV20-1 with TRBJ2-1; 14 nucleotides match TRBD2. Germline loops: CDR1 DFQATT, CDR2 SNEGSKA (reference sequence). The CDR3 is made up of 13 amino acids. Trimming removed 5 bases from V and 8 bases from J; junction bases left unmatched: 2. The CDR3 DNA is TGCAGTGCTCGGACTAGCGGGAGGCATGAGCAGTTCTTC. This codes for CSARTSGRHEQFF.